This TCR beta chain was captured by sequencing in a study of CD8 T cells in ankylosing spondylitis. Study-level points and caveats: In peripheral blood, disease-linked CD8+ clones occurred at relatively low frequencies. Characteristic of ankylosing spondylitis blood, it appeared, was a TCR beta motif comprising several highly homologous variants.

CDR3 length: 15 residues. The V end lost 2 bases, the J end lost 2 bases, and 10 bases lay between the germline ends. Germline V gives CDR1 LGHNA, CDR2 YSLEER. TCRdb reprocessed the 5' RACE reads with MiXCR, giving one entry per CDR3 protein. The data show 37,000 or so distinct CDR3 sequences, with about 15% seen just once and around 45% held by the top ten. Points on this clonotype: Its matching antigen is unknown.

The sample comprised blood. The chain has TRBV4-3 and TRBJ1-5; D gene unclear. This clonotype was sampled from a male donor with ankylosing spondylitis or in good health (not recorded which). CDR3 in amino acids: CASSQSWQGNQPQHF. CDR3 in DNA: TGCGCCAGCAGCCAATCCTGGCAGGGCAATCAGCCCCAGCATTTT.